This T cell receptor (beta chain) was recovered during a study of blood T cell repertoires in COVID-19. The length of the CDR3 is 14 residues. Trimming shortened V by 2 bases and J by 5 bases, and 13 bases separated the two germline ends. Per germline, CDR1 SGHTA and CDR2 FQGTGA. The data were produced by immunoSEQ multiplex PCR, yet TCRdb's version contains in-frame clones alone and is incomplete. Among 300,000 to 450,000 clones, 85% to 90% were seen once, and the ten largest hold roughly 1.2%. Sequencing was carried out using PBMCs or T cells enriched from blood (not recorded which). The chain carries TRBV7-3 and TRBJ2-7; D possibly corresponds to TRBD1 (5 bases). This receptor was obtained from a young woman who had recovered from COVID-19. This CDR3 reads CASSLPGNIDEQYF. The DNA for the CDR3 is TGTGCCAGCAGCTTACCAGGGAACATCGACGAGCAGTACTTC.